The entry below gives a single T cell receptor beta chain sequence along with its context. The sample comes from a study of blood T cell repertoires in COVID-19. As for the study in general: COVID-19 samples collected from the United States, Italy and Spain covered acute and convalescent phases. The analysed material was cDNA or gDNA that came from T cells, B-cell-depleted T cells, or PBMCs.

The Seattle site enrolled patients during active infection and followed them longitudinally. In the original workflow: The assay estimated nucleated cells by amplifying reference gene primers. Measured with immunoSEQ multiplex PCR; TCRdb has only the in-frame clones, and not every one. V and J calls and clone size come straight from that table; D and trimming were deduced from the DNA. This sample has around 190,000 clones; 83% occur once, and the top ten carry over 6%. The V end was cut by 6 bases, the J end by 4 bases, with 16 bases between. There are 16 residues in the CDR3. CDR1 is MDHEN and CDR2 is SYDVKM in the germline V gene.

This sequence originates from a woman in her seventies with COVID-19, enrolled during active disease. Sequencing was performed on peripheral blood. The gene calls are TRBV28 and TRBJ2-6; D may be TRBD1 (6 bases). CDR3 nucleotide sequence: TGTGCCAGCAGCCCGAGGCAGGGGATGGGGGCCAACGTCCTGACTTTC. Translation: CASSPRQGMGANVLTF. Using reference TRBV28 and TRBJ2-6 for the parts outside the CDR3, the full variable domain is DVKVTQSSRYLVKRTGEKVFLECVQDMDHENMFWYRQDPGLGLRLIYFSYDVKMKEKGDIPEGYSVSREKKERFSLILESASTNQTSMYLCASSPRQGMGANVLTFGAGSRLTVL.